These 7 T cell receptor beta chains share one sample of origin, sequenced in a study of T-cell memory formation after mild COVID-19 (TCRdb year 2021). The protocol used for the library was 5' RACE. TCRdb shows the sequencer as Illumina NovaSeq 6000. TCRdb reran the public reads through fastp at Q25 and MiXCR, keeping productive beta chains. Each entry merges the rows of one CDR3 protein and shows their most common DNA and genes. A total of some 300,000 distinct CDR3 sequences appear in this sample, more than 20% of them only once. Roughly a fifth of the sample is in the top ten clones. The source material was PBMCs or a T cell subset sorted from them (not recorded which). These receptors all come from a man aged 18 to 35 who had mild COVID-19 (a few samples of this study predate the infection). The sample titles of this study are shuffled in the database, so cell type and time point are left out; the donor was told from shared clones.

This clonotype has more than one count but fewer than ten. V and J are TRBV7-9 and TRBJ1-6; 7 bases are shared with TRBD1. The germline V gene encodes CDR1 SEHNR and CDR2 FQNEAQ (reference sequence). CDR3 length: 14 residues. Germline trimming cut 2 bases from V and 10 bases from J; bases unmatched to any gene: 5. The CDR3 sequence: CASSLSGGQSPLHF. CDR3 nucleotides: TGTGCCAGCAGCTTAAGCGGGGGACAGTCACCCCTCCACTTT.

V is TRBV24-1 and J is TRBJ2-3, with 10 bases matching TRBD1. Looked up from germline, CDR1 is KGHDR and CDR2 is SFDVKD. The CDR3 totals 17 residues. V shed 2 bases, J shed 6 bases, and the junction held 10 bases outside the gene matches. CDR3 DNA: TGTGCCACCAGTGATTGGGCTTGGGACAGGGGTGCCGATACGCAGTATTTT. Translated: CATSDWAWDRGADTQYF.

This clonotype was seen only a few times. The chain carries TRBV6-2 or TRBV6-3 and TRBJ2-2; possible D gene TRBD1, 5 bases. The CDR3 totals 12 residues. The germline CDR1 and CDR2 sequences are MNHEY and SVGEGT. CDR3 bases: TGTGCGTCTGGCCAGGGTCCCGGGGAGCTGTTTTTT. This gives the protein CASGQGPGELFF.

The rearrangement links TRBV20-1 to TRBJ2-5; 9 bases are shared with TRBD2. There are 13 residues in the CDR3. From germline, CDR1 is DFQATT and CDR2 SNEGSKA (reference sequence). V shed 6 bases, J shed 3 bases, and the junction held 5 bases outside the gene matches. This chain's CDR3 is CSAVIAGEETQYF. DNA for the CDR3: TGCAGTGCCGTAATAGCGGGGGAAGAGACCCAGTACTTC.

This clonotype was counted once. A read error may explain this, as a much larger clone is one base away. The V and J genes are TRBV7-6 and TRBJ2-3; D gene unclear. This CDR3 region has 15 residues. Trimming left V 1 base short and J 0 bases short, with 8 bases between. CDR1 SGHVS and CDR2 FNYEAQ come from the germline V gene. In DNA form, the CDR3 reads TGTGCCAGCAGCTTAGGCGGATTTAGCACAGATACGCAGTATTTT. This encodes CASSLGGFSTDTQYF.

This clonotype counts as medium-sized (0.01 to 0.1%). V gene TRBV7-2 combines with J gene TRBJ2-5, with D unresolved. The CDR3 spans 11 residues. Germline V gene lookup returns CDR1 SGHTA and CDR2 FQGNSA. The germline V and J ends were trimmed by 4 bases and 2 bases, with 2 bases remaining between them. The CDR3 loop reads CASSSQETQYF. The CDR3 nucleotides are TGTGCCAGCAGCTCACAAGAGACCCAGTACTTC.

This clonotype was seen a few times. The chain employs TRBV20-1 and TRBJ1-1; D remains ambiguous. Germline values: CDR1 DFQATT, CDR2 SNEGSKA (reference sequence). This CDR3 has 14 residues. The V end lost 2 bases, the J end lost 5 bases, and 15 bases lay between the germline ends. The CDR3 DNA is TGCAGTGCTAGAAGAGACTCTTCGAGGACTGAAGCTTTCTTT. Translated: CSARRDSSRTEAFF.